These 4 T cell receptor beta chains share one sample of origin, sequenced in a study of cytomegalovirus exposure and HLA in healthy donors. Method: immunoSEQ multiplex PCR; TCRdb's copy keeps in-frame clones and lacks some. The data contain about 220,000 clones, just under 90% of them singletons. Source material: PBMCs. These receptors came from a man in his late teens or twenties in good health and CMV-seronegative.

This clone was found once. This chain uses TRBV5-1 with TRBJ2-1, with a weak D call TRBD1 (5 bases). The germline gives CDR1 SGHRS, CDR2 YFSETQ. V was clipped by 3 bases and J by 1 base, with 20 bases between them. This CDR3 has 18 amino acids. CDR3 loop: CASSWTLVGPISYNEQFF. The CDR3 nucleotides read TGCGCCAGCAGCTGGACACTGGTAGGGCCAATATCCTACAATGAGCAGTTCTTC.

The rearrangement links TRBV7-9 to TRBJ1-5; D ambiguous. Trimming pared 4 bases from V and 0 bases from J, leaving 10 bases between. The germline V gene has CDR1 SEHNR and CDR2 FQNEAQ (reference sequence). The CDR3 has 15 residues. The CDR3 region is CASSSARGSNQPQHF. DNA of the CDR3: TGTGCCAGCAGCTCTGCCCGGGGTAGCAATCAGCCCCAGCATTTT.

The chain uses TRBV4-2 and TRBJ2-3, with TRBD2 identical over 9 bases. J was trimmed by 2 bases and V by 0 bases; bases with no gene match: 6. This CDR3 is built from 17 residues. Germline CDR1 LGHNA, CDR2 YNFKEQ. CDR3 in amino acids: CASSQDLTSGFTDTQYF. CDR3 nucleotides: TGTGCCAGCAGCCAAGATCTGACTAGCGGTTTCACAGATACGCAGTATTTT.

The chain carries TRBV6-5 and TRBJ2-5, with a tentative D call TRBD2 (6 bases). Trimming left V 7 bases short and J 5 bases short, with 14 bases between. Per germline, CDR1 MNHEY and CDR2 SVGAGI. There are 13 residues in the CDR3. CDR3 amino acids: CASTYPGGETQYF. DNA for the CDR3: TGTGCCAGCACCTACCCTGGAGGGGAGACCCAGTACTTC.